The next 9 T cell receptor beta chains were all read from a single sample in a study of T cells in Graves' hyperthyroidism and ophthalmopathy. TCR beta CDR3 regions were amplified from RNA transcripts. Initially, a first-round RT-PCR of the TCR CDR3 employed the HTBI primer set. TCRdb re-derived calls from the multiplex PCR reads in MiXCR, one entry per CDR3 protein. The sample has 560,000 or so distinct CDR3 sequences, around 46% seen once. The specimen was peripheral blood or thyroid tissue (not recorded which). These receptors were collected from a woman in her late teens or twenties with Graves' hyperthyroidism.

V usage is TRBV7-9 and J usage is TRBJ2-7, with a weak D call TRBD1 (6 bases). Germline V gene sequence: CDR1 SEHNR, CDR2 FQNEAQ (reference sequence). The CDR3 covers 16 residues. The germline V and J ends were trimmed by 5 bases and 2 bases, with 19 bases remaining between them. CDR3 sequence: CASSQSLSTGPYEQYF. CDR3 bases: TGTGCCAGCAGCCAGAGTCTCAGTACAGGGCCCTACGAGCAGTACTTC.

This clonotype appeared many times. The chain uses TRBV12-3 or TRBV12-4 and TRBJ1-2; no firm D call. The length of the CDR3 is 13 residues. The V end lost 3 bases, the J end lost 6 bases, and 11 bases lay between the germline ends. As DNA, the CDR3 is TGTGCCAGCAGTTTGGGCAGGCCGCATGGCTACACCTTC. Its protein product is CASSLGRPHGYTF.

In its sample, this clonotype was seen many times. The rearrangement joins TRBV2 to TRBJ2-5, with TRBD1 identical over 7 bases. This CDR3 spans 14 amino acids. Losses at the gene ends were 7 bases for V and 5 bases for J; bases not matched to a gene: 10. The germline V gene encodes CDR1 SNHLY and CDR2 FYNNEI. In nucleotides, the CDR3 is TGTGCCAGCACCCAGGGGGTCTGGGGCGAGACCCAGTACTTC. It encodes CASTQGVWGETQYF.

In its sample, this clonotype was seen a few times. The chain joins TRBV5-8 to TRBJ2-5, with D maybe TRBD1 (6 bases). The CDR3 loop spans 14 amino acids. From germline, CDR1 is SGHTS and CDR2 YDEGEE. V was pared by 4 bases and J by 5 bases, with 15 bases between. The CDR3 coding sequence is TGTGCCAGCAGCAACGACAGGATTCGGGAGACCCAGTACTTC. This gives the protein CASSNDRIRETQYF.

The rearrangement links TRBV20-1 to TRBJ1-1; D call uncertain. Germline-derived CDR1 and CDR2 are DFQATT and SNEGSKA (reference sequence). The CDR3 length is 17 residues. Trimming cost V 2 bases and J 1 base, with 20 bases left between them. In DNA form, the CDR3 reads TGCAGTGCTAGATTCTTGGCGACAAACCTAGGGAACACTGAAGCTTTCTTT. This codes for CSARFLATNLGNTEAFF.

The V call is TRBV4-2, the J call TRBJ1-4, with D tentatively TRBD1 (5 bases). The germline V and J ends were trimmed by 4 bases and 8 bases, with 14 bases remaining between them. The CDR3 covers 14 residues. Germline V lookup: CDR1 LGHNA, CDR2 YNFKEQ. The CDR3 loop reads CASSPPGYQEKLFF. Here the CDR3 DNA reads TGTGCCAGCAGCCCACCAGGGTATCAGGAAAAACTGTTTTTT.

The chain recombines TRBV20-1 with TRBJ2-7; D remains ambiguous. The V gene's germline CDR1 is DFQATT and CDR2 SNEGSKA (reference sequence). The CDR3 extends over 13 amino acids. V was clipped by 3 bases and J by 0 bases, with 9 bases between them. CDR3 nucleotide sequence: TGCAGTGCTAGGGACGGAAGCTCCTACGAGCAGTACTTC. Protein product: CSARDGSSYEQYF.

This clonotype is a singleton in its sample. One end of the junction varies from germline; a read error may be responsible. The chain is built from TRBV2 and TRBJ1-4; D unresolved. CDR3 length: 13 amino acids. CDR1 is SNHLY, CDR2 FYNNEI, per germline. The DNA of the CDR3 is TGTGCCAGCGGAGGAACAACTAATAAAAAACTGTTTTTT. It translates to CASGGTTNKKLFF.

The genes are TRBV20-1 and TRBJ1-5; no clear D gene. This CDR3 is built from 15 residues. V lost 5 bases and J lost 2, with 16 bases in between. Germline CDR1 and CDR2: DFQATT and SNEGSKA (reference sequence). CDR3 amino acids: CSAHDKLRGNQPQHF. CDR3 sequence (DNA): TGCAGTGCTCACGACAAACTTCGGGGCAATCAGCCCCAGCATTTT.